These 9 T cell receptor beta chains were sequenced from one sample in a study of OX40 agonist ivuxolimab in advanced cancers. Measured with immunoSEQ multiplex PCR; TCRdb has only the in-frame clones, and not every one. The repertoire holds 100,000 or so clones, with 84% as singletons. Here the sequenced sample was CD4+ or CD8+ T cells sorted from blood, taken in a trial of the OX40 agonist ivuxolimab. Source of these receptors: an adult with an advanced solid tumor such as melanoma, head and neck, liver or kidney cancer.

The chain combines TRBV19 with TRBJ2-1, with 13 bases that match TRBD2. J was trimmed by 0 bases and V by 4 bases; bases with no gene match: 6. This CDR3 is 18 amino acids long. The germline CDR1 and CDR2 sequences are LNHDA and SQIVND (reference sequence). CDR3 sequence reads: CASSKGTSGDSSYNEQFF. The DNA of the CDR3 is TGTGCCAGTAGTAAGGGGACTAGCGGGGACAGCTCCTACAATGAGCAGTTCTTC.

CDR3 residues: CASSPVRAGQPQHF. The CDR3, as DNA: TGTGCCAGCAGTCCCGTCAGGGCGGGGCAGCCCCAGCATTTT. The V and J genes are TRBV6-5 and TRBJ1-5; possibly TRBD1 for D (5 bases). The V end was cut by 5 bases, the J end by 7 bases, with 15 bases between. This CDR3 spans 14 amino acids. Germline V CDR1 and CDR2: MNHEY, SVGAGI.

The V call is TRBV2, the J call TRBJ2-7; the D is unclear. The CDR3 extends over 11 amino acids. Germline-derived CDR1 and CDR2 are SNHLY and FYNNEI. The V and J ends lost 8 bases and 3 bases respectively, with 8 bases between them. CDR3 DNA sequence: TGTGCCAGCGGGGTTAGCTACGAGCAGTACTTC. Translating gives CASGVSYEQYF.

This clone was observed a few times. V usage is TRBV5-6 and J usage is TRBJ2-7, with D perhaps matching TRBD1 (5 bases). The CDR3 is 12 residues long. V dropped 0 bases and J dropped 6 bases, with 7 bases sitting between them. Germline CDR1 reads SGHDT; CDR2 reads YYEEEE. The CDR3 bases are TGTGCCAGCAGCTTGGTAAGGGGCGAGCAGTACTTC. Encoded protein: CASSLVRGEQYF.

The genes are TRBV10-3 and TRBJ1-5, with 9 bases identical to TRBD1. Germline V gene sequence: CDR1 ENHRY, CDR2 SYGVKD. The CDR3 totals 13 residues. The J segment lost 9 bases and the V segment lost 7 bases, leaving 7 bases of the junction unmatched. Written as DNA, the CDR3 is TGTGCCATCACAGGGGACAGGGAGGCGCCCCAGCATTTT. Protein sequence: CAITGDREAPQHF.

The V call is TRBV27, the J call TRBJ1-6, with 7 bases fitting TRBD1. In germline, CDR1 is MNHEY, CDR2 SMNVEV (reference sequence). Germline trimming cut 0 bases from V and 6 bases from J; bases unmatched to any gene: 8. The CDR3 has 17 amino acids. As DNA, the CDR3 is TGTGCCAGCAGTTTATCCCCTCCCGACAGGGTTAATTCACCCCTCCACTTT. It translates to CASSLSPPDRVNSPLHF.

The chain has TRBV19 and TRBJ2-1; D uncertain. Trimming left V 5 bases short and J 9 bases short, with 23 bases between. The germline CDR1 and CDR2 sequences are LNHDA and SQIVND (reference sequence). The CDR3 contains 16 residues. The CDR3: CASSSQSPLTLGEQFF. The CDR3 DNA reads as TGTGCCAGTAGTTCCCAGAGCCCCCTTACTCTGGGTGAGCAGTTCTTC.

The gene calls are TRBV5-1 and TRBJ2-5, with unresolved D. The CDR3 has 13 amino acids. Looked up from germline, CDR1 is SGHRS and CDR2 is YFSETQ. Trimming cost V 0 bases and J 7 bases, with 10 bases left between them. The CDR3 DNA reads TGCGCCAGCAGCTTGGACCCGGCTGGGACCCAGTACTTC. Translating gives CASSLDPAGTQYF. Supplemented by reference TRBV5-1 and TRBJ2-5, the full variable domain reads KAGVTQTPRYLIKTRGQQVTLSCSPISGHRSVSWYQQTPGQGLQFLFEYFSETQRNKGNFPGRFSGRQFSNSRSEMNVSTLELGDSALYLCASSLDPAGTQYFGPGTRLLVL.

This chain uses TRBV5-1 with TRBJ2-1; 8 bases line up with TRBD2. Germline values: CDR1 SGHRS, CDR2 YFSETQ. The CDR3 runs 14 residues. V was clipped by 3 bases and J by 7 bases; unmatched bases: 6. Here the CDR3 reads CASSSHGLANEQFF. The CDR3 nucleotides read TGCGCCAGCAGCTCCCACGGACTAGCTAATGAGCAGTTCTTC.